This T cell receptor (beta chain) was found in a study of cytomegalovirus exposure and HLA in healthy donors. Study findings and constraints: On later analysis, the bulk of CMV-associated TCR beta chains appeared to be HLA-restricted. In presence/absence analyses, roughly uniform sequencing depth across donors was assumed.

The table lists this clone with a count of one. The antigen is not known. The CDR3 extends over 15 amino acids. The germline V gene has CDR1 MNHEY and CDR2 SMNVEV (reference sequence). V lost 1 base and J 6 bases, leaving 13 bases between the germline ends. Primers for the PCR totalled 60 Vbeta and 13 Jbeta. Assay used: immunoSEQ multiplex PCR; TCRdb lists only in-frame clones, some missing. The sample lists some 140,000 clones; 65% to 80% were seen once. This sequence joins TRBV27 and TRBJ2-1; TRBD2 might be the D (5 bases). The sequence was obtained from a male donor in good health and CMV-seropositive. Sequenced sample: PBMCs. The CDR3 is CASSLYPASSNEQFF. CDR3 DNA sequence: TGTGCCAGCAGTTTATATCCCGCTAGCAGCAATGAGCAGTTCTTC.